This T cell receptor (beta chain) is from a study of T cells in Graves' hyperthyroidism and ophthalmopathy. On the study more broadly: Specimen type is peripheral blood, collected at initial diagnosis prior to any treatment. General observations from the study: Model output signaled ophthalmopathy a median around 6.9 months ahead of onset.

Researchers barred patients who had uncontrolled infection, other autoimmune disease, pregnancy or lactation. Remarks on this clonotype: The antigen remains unidentified.

The CDR3 length is 13 residues. With 5 bases removed from V and 4 bases from J, the gap between germline ends came to 11 bases. Germline CDR1 is SGHVS and CDR2 is FQNEAQ. The investigators amplified TCR beta CDR3 regions from RNA transcripts. A set of HTBI primers served as the primers for a first-round RT-PCR of the TCR CDR3. MiXCR, applied by TCRdb to the multiplex PCR reads, yields one record per CDR3 protein. The sample carries about 840,000 distinct CDR3 sequences, over 35% recorded once. This rearrangement joins TRBV7-8 to TRBJ1-1; D uncertain. This sequence originates from a man between 18 and 35 years old with Graves' hyperthyroidism. The sample was blood. In DNA form, the CDR3 reads TGTGCCAGCAGCCCTACCCGCCCCACTGAAGCTTTCTTT. Amino acids: CASSPTRPTEAFF.